What follows is one T cell receptor (beta chain) and its context. Its antigen is not known. The sample belongs to a study of T cell responses to AZD1222 COVID-19 vaccine. Germline V gene sequence: CDR1 SQVTM, CDR2 ANQGSEA. The CDR3 covers 12 residues. Study results and limitations: CD4 TCRs linked to vaccination spanned spike, dominating at 160-218 and 743-854.

Data came from immunoSEQ multiplex PCR; TCRdb stores just in-frame clones and leaves some out. The repertoire includes some 170,000 clones, 70% to 90% of them detected once, and 3.5% to 5.5% sits in the top ten. Sequenced here: peripheral blood, sampled 28 days after the second dose of the MenACWY control vaccine. V gene TRBV29-1 combines with J gene TRBJ2-3; tentatively, D is TRBD2 (6 bases). The TCR sequence derives from an adult who received the MenACWY meningococcal vaccine as a control. The DNA of the CDR3 is TGCGTGGGGGGTCGATTTGCAGATACGCAGTATTTT. Translation gives CVGGRFADTQYF.